This T cell receptor (beta chain) was observed in a study of cytomegalovirus exposure and HLA in healthy donors. For the study at large: Around 80 million unique TCRs from HLA-typed donors were held in an early data release.

Comment on this clone: Its antigen is undetermined.

PCR involved 60 Vbeta and 13 Jbeta primers. How the authors handled the data: Later reanalysis found roughly 80 million unique TCR beta chains, some 10 million of them shared. The assay was immunoSEQ multiplex PCR, and TCRdb's table has in-frame clones only and misses some. Clonal size and the V and J genes are those of that table, whereas D and trimming came from the DNA. The repertoire consists of 130,000 or so clones, with about 70% occurring once and the leading ten covering around 2.1%. CDR1 SQVTM and CDR2 ANQGSEA come from the germline V gene. The CDR3 runs 14 residues. Trimming took 3 bases from V and 4 from J, leaving 13 bases between them. The study's findings and limits: It was confirmed in vitro that three of the CMV-associated chains were specific for CMV antigens.

Sequencing was carried out using PBMCs. This sequence originates from a woman aged 40 to 50 in good health and CMV-seropositive. The chain couples TRBV29-1 to TRBJ2-1, with unresolved D. DNA for the CDR3: TGCAGCGTTGATCCCTCACCCGGGTACAATGAGCAGTTCTTC. Amino acids: CSVDPSPGYNEQFF.